These T cell receptor beta chains were read from a single sample in a study of response to subunit inactivated influenza vaccine. MiXCR was run by TCRdb on the RT-PCR reads, yielding one entry per CDR3 protein. The table includes hundreds of thousands of distinct CDR3 sequences, around a fifth detected once. The input for sequencing was PBMCs from blood, taken less than 22 months after vaccination. The receptors were gathered from a man between 50 and 70 years old who received an inactivated influenza vaccine. CDR3s include the opening cysteine and the closing phenylalanine or tryptophan. Fields, in order: D gene, V gene, J gene, clone size, CDR3 protein. D genes are given only for firm matches. Rows give clone size only sometimes, using once, few, many, or a class for an expanded clone.

-	TRBV15	TRBJ2-2	few	CATSEGWVNTGELFF
TRBD1	TRBV6-5	TRBJ1-4	-	CASSSGTGPFEKLFF
-	TRBV6-5	TRBJ2-7	-	CASSYTYRGEQYF
TRBD2	TRBV28	TRBJ2-1	few	CASRRLAGGGYNEQFF
-	TRBV5-1	TRBJ1-1	many	CASSLVSDVEAFF
-	TRBV7-9	TRBJ2-5	-	CASSFTSQETQYF
-	TRBV3-1	TRBJ2-2	-	CASSPRGPGSNTGELFF
TRBD1	TRBV5-6	TRBJ2-5	few	CASSRGRGLQETQYF
-	TRBV28	TRBJ1-5	few	CASSLRFSGQPQHF
TRBD1	TRBV15	TRBJ1-1	many	CATSTSQGRDTEAFF
TRBD2	TRBV6-2/TRBV6-3	TRBJ2-3	few	CASSTGTSGGAWDTQYF
TRBD1	TRBV4-2	TRBJ1-1	-	CASSQGTGDTEAFF
-	TRBV3-1	TRBJ2-5	-	CASSLTRTRVETQYF
TRBD1	TRBV7-9	TRBJ2-1	-	CASSRDRVEFHEQFF
-	TRBV7-9	TRBJ1-1	-	CASSFIGVTTEAFF
TRBD1	TRBV4-2	TRBJ2-7	few	CASSQGGQGSEQYF
TRBD2	TRBV28	TRBJ2-1	-	CASSQLAGGVNEQFF
-	TRBV7-9	TRBJ1-1	many	CASGSVATNTEAFF
TRBD1	TRBV30	TRBJ1-5	-	CAWSVAGGEPQHF
TRBD2	TRBV7-2	TRBJ2-3	-	CASSLVGTSGVESTQYF
-	TRBV6-1	TRBJ1-5	-	CASSDGYSNQPQHF
-	TRBV29-1	TRBJ2-3	few	CSVGHPSTDTQYF
-	TRBV19	TRBJ1-1	few	CASSIAGATEAFF
-	TRBV6-2/TRBV6-3	TRBJ2-4	few	CASSYKGKNIQYF
TRBD2	TRBV28	TRBJ2-3	few	CASSLTSGESTDTQYF
TRBD2	TRBV14	TRBJ2-1	-	CASTGRRGGYNEQFF
-	TRBV20-1	TRBJ1-5	-	CSARTPNGNQPQHF
TRBD2	TRBV23-1	TRBJ2-1	-	CASSQSSGESSYNEQFF
TRBD1	TRBV5-1	TRBJ1-1	few	CASSLAGGTGSAFF
-	TRBV21-1	TRBJ1-6	few	CASSNFSGNGSPLHF
-	TRBV27	TRBJ1-5	many	CASSLKSTSNQPQHF
-	TRBV4-3	TRBJ2-1	few	CASSQDWVSDSYNEQFF
-	TRBV28	TRBJ1-5	many	CASSQDFISNQPQHF
-	TRBV7-9	TRBJ2-1	many	CASSPGRIRYNEQFF
-	TRBV10-3	TRBJ1-6	many	CATNRDNSPLHF
-	TRBV20-1	TRBJ1-4	-	CSARAGRGRSTNEKLFF
-	TRBV20-1	TRBJ2-1	few	CSANNRVYYNEQFF
-	TRBV6-1	TRBJ1-5	few	CASTLDLAGLQPQHF
TRBD2	TRBV4-3	TRBJ2-1	few	CASSQGNPSGFSSYNEQFF
-	TRBV18	TRBJ1-1	-	CASSPYQGDTEAFF
TRBD2	TRBV12-3/TRBV12-4	TRBJ2-3	-	CASSLGTSGRLSDTQYF
TRBD2	TRBV28	TRBJ2-3	many	CASSSGGLSTDTQYF
-	TRBV5-1	TRBJ1-5	once	CASSLNSGKNQPQHF